This TCR beta chain was identified in a study of molecular identifiers for immune sequencing clone quantification. Study results and limitations: Among 1 million or so naive cells, as was reported, spiked Jurkat TCR RNA from one cell was detectable. The study found clones above 20 RNA copies held over 99% of effector molecules and under 1% in naive cells.

Construction of naive CD8 libraries employed about 20,000 to 1,100,000 sorted cells together with 10%, 30% or 50% RNA. CD8+CD4-CCR7+CD45RA+ sorting gave the naive CD8 T cells. Using its own MiXCR run on the PCR reads, TCRdb lists one record per CDR3 protein. Of approximately 590,000 distinct CDR3 sequences detected, around 25% appear once; the ten largest clones hold about 0.81%. Points on this clonotype: Its antigen is as yet unknown.

Trimming shortened V by 1 base and J by 9 bases, and 13 bases separated the two germline ends. The CDR3 has 14 residues. In germline, CDR1 is LGHNA, CDR2 YSLEER. Specimen: naive CD8+ T cells from blood, with Jurkat cell RNA spiked in. Subset indicated: FACS-sorted CD8+CD4-CCR7+CD45RA+ naive T cells. The TCR was taken from a human donor in good health. Some libraries in this study had Jurkat cell RNA spiked in. This sequence joins TRBV4-3 and TRBJ2-1; D might be TRBD1 or TRBD2, each matching 6 bases. CDR3 amino acids: CASSQGMGGSEQFF. Here the CDR3 DNA reads TGCGCCAGCAGCCAAGGGATGGGGGGCAGTGAGCAGTTCTTC.